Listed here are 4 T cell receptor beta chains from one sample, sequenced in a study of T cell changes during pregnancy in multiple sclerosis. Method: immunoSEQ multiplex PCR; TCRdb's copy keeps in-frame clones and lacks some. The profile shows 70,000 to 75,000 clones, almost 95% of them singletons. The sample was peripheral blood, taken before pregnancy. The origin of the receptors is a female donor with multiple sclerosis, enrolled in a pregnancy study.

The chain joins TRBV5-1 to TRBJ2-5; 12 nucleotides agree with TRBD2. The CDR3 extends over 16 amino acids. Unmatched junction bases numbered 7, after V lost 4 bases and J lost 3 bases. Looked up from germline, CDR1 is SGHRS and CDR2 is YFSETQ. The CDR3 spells CASSQRLAGEEETQYF. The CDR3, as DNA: TGCGCCAGCAGCCAGAGACTAGCGGGAGAGGAAGAGACCCAGTACTTC.

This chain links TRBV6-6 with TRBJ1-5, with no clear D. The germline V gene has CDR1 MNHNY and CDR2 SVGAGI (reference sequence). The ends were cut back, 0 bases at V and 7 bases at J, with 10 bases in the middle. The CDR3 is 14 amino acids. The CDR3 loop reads CASSYSGGSQPQHF. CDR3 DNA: TGTGCCAGCAGTTACTCGGGCGGGAGCCAGCCCCAGCATTTT.

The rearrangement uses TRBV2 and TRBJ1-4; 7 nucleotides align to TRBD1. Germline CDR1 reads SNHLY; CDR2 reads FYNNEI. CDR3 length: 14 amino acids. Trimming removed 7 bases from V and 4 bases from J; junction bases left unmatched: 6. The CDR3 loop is CASTPWDSNEKLFF. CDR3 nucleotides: TGTGCCAGCACGCCGTGGGACAGTAATGAAAAACTGTTTTTT.

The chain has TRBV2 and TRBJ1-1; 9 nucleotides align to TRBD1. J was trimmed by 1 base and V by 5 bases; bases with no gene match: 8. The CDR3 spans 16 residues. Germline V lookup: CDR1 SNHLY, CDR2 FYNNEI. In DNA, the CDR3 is TGTGCCAGCAGTCGTGGGACAGGGTGGGCGAACACTGAAGCTTTCTTT. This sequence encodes CASSRGTGWANTEAFF. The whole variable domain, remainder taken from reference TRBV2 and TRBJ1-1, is EPEVTQTPSHQVTQMGQEVILRCVPISNHLYFYWYRQILGQKVEFLVSFYNNEISEKSEIFDDQFSVERPDGSNFTLKIRSTKLEDSAMYFCASSRGTGWANTEAFFGQGTRLTVV.